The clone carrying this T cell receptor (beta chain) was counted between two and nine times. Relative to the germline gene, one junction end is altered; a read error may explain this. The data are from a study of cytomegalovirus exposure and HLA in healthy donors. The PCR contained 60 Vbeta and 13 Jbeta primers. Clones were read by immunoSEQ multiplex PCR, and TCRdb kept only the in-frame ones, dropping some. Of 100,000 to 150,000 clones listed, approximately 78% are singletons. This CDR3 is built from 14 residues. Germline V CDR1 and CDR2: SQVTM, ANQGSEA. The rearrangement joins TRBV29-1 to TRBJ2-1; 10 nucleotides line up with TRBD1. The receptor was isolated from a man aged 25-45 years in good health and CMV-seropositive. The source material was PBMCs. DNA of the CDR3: TGCAGCGTTGAGGACAGGGGGTCCTTCAATGAGCAGTTCTTC. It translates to CSVEDRGSFNEQFF.